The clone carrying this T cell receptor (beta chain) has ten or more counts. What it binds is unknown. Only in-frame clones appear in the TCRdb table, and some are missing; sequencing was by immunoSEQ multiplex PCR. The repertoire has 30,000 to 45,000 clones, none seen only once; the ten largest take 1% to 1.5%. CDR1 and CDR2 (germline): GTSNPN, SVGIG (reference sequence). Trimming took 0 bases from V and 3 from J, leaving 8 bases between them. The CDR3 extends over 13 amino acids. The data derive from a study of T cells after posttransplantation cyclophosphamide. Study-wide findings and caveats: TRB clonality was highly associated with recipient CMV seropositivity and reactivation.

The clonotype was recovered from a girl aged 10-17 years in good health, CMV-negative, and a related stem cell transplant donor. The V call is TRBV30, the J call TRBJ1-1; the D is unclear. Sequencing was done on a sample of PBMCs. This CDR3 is CAWSVADYTEAFF. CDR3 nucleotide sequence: TGTGCCTGGAGTGTAGCCGACTACACTGAAGCTTTCTTT.